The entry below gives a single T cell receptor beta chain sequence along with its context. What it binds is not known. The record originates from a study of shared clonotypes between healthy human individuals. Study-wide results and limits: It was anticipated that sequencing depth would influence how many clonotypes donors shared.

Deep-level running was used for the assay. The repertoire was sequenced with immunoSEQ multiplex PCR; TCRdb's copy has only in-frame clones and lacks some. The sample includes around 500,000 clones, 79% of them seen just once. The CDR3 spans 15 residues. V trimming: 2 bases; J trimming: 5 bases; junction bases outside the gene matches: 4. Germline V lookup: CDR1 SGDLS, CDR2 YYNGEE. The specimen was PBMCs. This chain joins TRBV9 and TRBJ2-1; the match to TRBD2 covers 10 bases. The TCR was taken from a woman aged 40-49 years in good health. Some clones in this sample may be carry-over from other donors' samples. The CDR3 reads CASSVRLAGDNEQFF. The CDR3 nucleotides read TGTGCCAGCAGCGTTCGACTAGCGGGCGACAATGAGCAGTTCTTC. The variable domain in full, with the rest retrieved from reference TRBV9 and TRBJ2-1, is DSGVTQTPKHLITATGQRVTLRCSPRSGDLSVYWYQQSLDQGLQFLIQYYNGEERAKGNILERFSAQQFPDLHSELNLSSLELGDSALYFCASSVRLAGDNEQFFGPGTRLTVL.